This entry concerns a single TCR beta chain. This entry comes from a study of blood T cell repertoires in COVID-19. Authors' processing steps: Estimation of nucleated cell counts was performed using reference gene primer amplification. TCRdb's table, derived via immunoSEQ multiplex PCR, lists solely in-frame clones and lacks some. The V and J calls and clone size are taken from that table; D and trimming were inferred from the DNA. This table holds roughly 110,000 clones, more than 70% found once. The specimen sequenced was peripheral blood. The origin of this receptor is a human donor in a cohort sampled during active COVID-19.

The CDR3 bases are TGCGCCAGCAGCCATCTCACAGGGGGAGGTGAGCAGTTCTTC. Encoded protein: CASSHLTGGGEQFF. This chain connects TRBV4-1 to TRBJ2-1, with 8 bases aligning to TRBD1. V lost 3 bases to trimming and J lost 9 bases; unmatched junction nucleotides: 7. The CDR3 spans 14 residues. Germline loops: CDR1 MGHRA, CDR2 YSYEKL.